Shown below are 27 T cell receptor beta chains from a single sample sequenced in a study of identical twins. TCRdb called the 5' RACE reads again in MiXCR, with one record for every CDR3 protein. The data show roughly 700,000 distinct CDR3 sequences, 8% to 9% seen once. These data also formed part of another study, on yellow fever vaccine responses in identical twins.

The source material was PBMCs. These TCRs come from a woman younger than 35 in good health.

The V gene is TRBV7-9, the J gene TRBJ2-1; D unclear. The CDR3 has 11 residues. Trimming shortened V by 5 bases and J by 10 bases, and 9 bases separated the two germline ends. Germline loops: CDR1 SEHNR, CDR2 FQNEAQ (reference sequence). The CDR3 DNA reads as TGTGCCAGCAGCAACCCCGGCGAGCAGTTCTTC. Amino acid sequence: CASSNPGEQFF.

V usage is TRBV7-9 and J usage is TRBJ2-2; D not certain. Trimming cost V 0 bases and J 5 bases, with 7 bases left between them. CDR1 and CDR2 (germline): SEHNR, FQNEAQ (reference sequence). The CDR3 length is 14 residues. The CDR3 sequence is CASSLAAATGELFF. The CDR3 DNA reads TGTGCCAGCAGCTTAGCCGCGGCGACCGGGGAGCTGTTTTTT.

This clonotype was found many times. CDR3 amino acids: CASSPGVGELFF. The DNA of the CDR3 is TGTGCCAGCAGCCCCGGGGTCGGGGAGCTGTTTTTT. The chain couples TRBV7-3 to TRBJ2-2, with D maybe TRBD2 (5 bases). The CDR3 sequence is 12 residues long. Germline loops: CDR1 SGHTA, CDR2 FQGTGA. V shed 5 bases and J shed 7 bases, with 8 bases lying between them.

This clonotype was seen a few times. The J gene is TRBJ2-1, the V gene TRBV29-1; D remains unclear. V shed 0 bases and J shed 6 bases, with 15 bases lying between them. Per germline, CDR1 SQVTM and CDR2 ANQGSEA. CDR3 length equals 15 residues. The CDR3 region is CSVEEGKLRPNEQFF. The CDR3 DNA follows: TGCAGCGTTGAAGAGGGAAAACTCCGTCCCAATGAGCAGTTCTTC.

In this sample, this clonotype turned up a few times. V gene TRBV12-5 combines with J gene TRBJ1-1; 8 nucleotides line up with TRBD1. Germline assignment: CDR1 LGHNT and CDR2 FRNRAP. V lost 1 base and J lost 5; bases outside the gene matches: 3. The CDR3 spans 14 residues. This CDR3 is CASGLGQGRTEAFF. CDR3 sequence (DNA): TGTGCTAGTGGTTTGGGACAGGGGAGGACTGAAGCTTTCTTT.

This clonotype has only a few counts. V usage is TRBV7-2 and J usage is TRBJ2-7; D is perhaps TRBD1 or TRBD2 (5 bases each). The CDR3 is 14 residues long. Germline-derived CDR1 and CDR2 are SGHTA and FQGNSA. The ends were cut back, 6 bases at V and 6 bases at J, with 18 bases in the middle. The CDR3 DNA follows: TGTGCCAGCAGTTCCGGGACCGGTACGGTCGAGCAGTACTTC. This encodes CASSSGTGTVEQYF.

Many counts were recorded for this clonotype. V is TRBV12-3 or TRBV12-4 and J is TRBJ2-7; TRBD1 matches at 7 bases. The CDR3 spans 16 residues. J gave up 5 bases and V 4 bases, and 14 bases lay outside the gene matches. Here the CDR3 reads CASSWIRTGEGDEQYF. The CDR3 DNA reads as TGTGCCAGCAGTTGGATAAGAACAGGGGAAGGAGACGAGCAGTACTTC.

This clonotype was counted at least ten times. V gene TRBV18 combines with J gene TRBJ2-1; 10 bases fit TRBD1. There are 15 residues in the CDR3. Germline lookup yields CDR1 KGHSH and CDR2 LQKENI. The J segment lost 8 bases and the V segment lost 3 bases, leaving 7 bases of the junction unmatched. The CDR3 sequence: CASSPRDRGFYEQFF. The CDR3 DNA sequence: TGTGCCAGCTCACCCCGGGACAGGGGATTTTATGAGCAGTTCTTC. The full variable domain, rest sourced from reference TRBV18 and TRBJ2-1, is NAGVMQNPRHLVRRRGQEARLRCSPMKGHSHVYWYRQLPEEGLKFMVYLQKENIIDESGMPKERFSAEFPKEGPSILRIQQVVRGDSAAYFCASSPRDRGFYEQFFGPGTRLTVL.

This clonotype appeared many times. V is TRBV20-1 and J is TRBJ2-1; maybe TRBD1 (5 bases). V was cut by 4 bases and J by 13 bases, with 11 bases left in between. There are 10 residues in the CDR3. Germline CDR1 DFQATT, CDR2 SNEGSKA (reference sequence). Here the CDR3 reads CSAIGQGQFF. The CDR3, as DNA: TGCAGTGCTATTGGGCAGGGTCAGTTCTTC.

The chain employs TRBV3-1 and TRBJ2-7, with D maybe TRBD1 (5 bases). In germline, CDR1 is LGHDT, CDR2 YNNKEL (reference sequence). The CDR3 sequence is 15 residues long. Trimming took 0 bases from V and 4 from J, leaving 13 bases between them. The CDR3 here is CASSQDPRATYEQYF. The CDR3 DNA is TGTGCCAGCAGCCAAGATCCCAGGGCCACGTACGAGCAGTACTTC.

The gene calls are TRBV25-1 and TRBJ2-7, with 7 positions matching TRBD2. Germline CDR1 and CDR2: MGHDK and SYGVNS. J gave up 0 bases and V 3 bases, and 5 bases lay outside the gene matches. This CDR3 comprises 15 residues. The CDR3 nucleotides read TGTGCCAGCAGTGAGGGCGGGAGACCCTCCTACGAGCAGTACTTC. This sequence encodes CASSEGGRPSYEQYF.

This clonotype was observed a handful of times. V is TRBV5-4 and J is TRBJ2-1, with 7 bases aligning to TRBD1. This CDR3 is built from 16 residues. Germline V gene sequence: CDR1 SGHNT, CDR2 YYREEE (reference sequence). After removal of 4 bases from V and 5 bases from J, the junction contained 12 bases not matched to a gene. CDR3 DNA: TGTGCCAGCAGCCTATTTGACAGGGAATACGACAATGAGCAGTTCTTC. Protein product: CASSLFDREYDNEQFF.

This clonotype was counted ten times or more. This chain connects TRBV12-3 or TRBV12-4 to TRBJ2-1; D remains ambiguous. Trimming stripped 3 bases from V and 12 bases from J, with 9 bases between. The CDR3 loop spans 11 amino acids. The CDR3 spells CASSFGTAQFF. CDR3 nucleotides: TGTGCCAGCAGTTTTGGAACAGCGCAGTTCTTC.

There are a few counts of this clonotype. This rearrangement joins TRBV6-9 to TRBJ2-1; 7 bases agree with TRBD1. The CDR3 consists of 17 residues. The germline CDR1 and CDR2 sequences are MNHGY and SVAAGI. V lost 0 bases and J lost 0; bases outside the gene matches: 5. CDR3 sequence reads: CASSYSYTGVSYNEQFF. The DNA for the CDR3 is TGTGCCAGCAGTTATTCCTATACAGGGGTCTCCTACAATGAGCAGTTCTTC.

There are many counts of this clonotype. The J gene is TRBJ2-2, the V gene TRBV5-1; D tentatively fits TRBD1 or TRBD2 (5 bases each). Germline CDR1 reads SGHRS; CDR2 reads YFSETQ. Trimming left V 1 base short and J 4 bases short, with 11 bases between. CDR3 length equals 15 residues. The CDR3 is CASSLLGPPTGELFF. In nucleotides, the CDR3 is TGCGCCAGCAGCTTGCTGGGACCACCCACCGGGGAGCTGTTTTTT.

At least ten counts were recorded for this clonotype. This chain joins TRBV24-1 and TRBJ2-5, with a possible D match to TRBD1 (7 bases). The V gene lost 6 bases and the J gene lost 4 bases, with 11 bases spanning the gap. The CDR3 extends over 13 amino acids. Germline lookup yields CDR1 KGHDR and CDR2 SFDVKD. As DNA, the CDR3 is TGTGCCACCAGTCCAGGGGGGATAGAGACCCAGTACTTC. It yields the protein CATSPGGIETQYF.

This clonotype has only a few counts. The chain is built from TRBV4-3 and TRBJ1-4; no clear D gene. The V and J ends lost 0 bases and 8 bases respectively, with 13 bases between them. There are 15 residues in the CDR3. Per the germline V gene, CDR1 is LGHNA and CDR2 is YSLEER. The CDR3 sequence: CASSQESGFGEKLFF. As DNA, the CDR3 is TGCGCCAGCAGCCAAGAATCGGGATTCGGAGAAAAACTGTTTTTT.

This clonotype was observed many times. The chain carries TRBV25-1 and TRBJ2-7; unclear D gene. This CDR3 region has 13 residues. V was cut by 4 bases and J by 2 bases, with 9 bases left in between. CDR1 MGHDK and CDR2 SYGVNS come from the germline V gene. This CDR3 reads CASSGLGTYEQYF. The CDR3 nucleotides are TGTGCCAGCAGTGGACTGGGAACCTACGAGCAGTACTTC.

There are a few counts of this clonotype. CDR3: CASSQMTGNYYEQYF. Here the CDR3 DNA reads TGCGCCAGCAGCCAAATGACAGGAAATTACTACGAGCAGTACTTC. The genes are TRBV4-3 and TRBJ2-7; D may be TRBD1 (6 bases). CDR3 length equals 15 residues. Trimming cost V 2 bases and J 3 bases, with 14 bases left between them. CDR1 and CDR2 from the germline V gene are LGHNA and YSLEER.

The table lists this clonotype with a few counts. The V and J genes are TRBV7-3 and TRBJ2-7; D is ambiguous. Trimming removed 2 bases at V and 5 bases at J, with 19 bases between. This CDR3 comprises 16 residues. Germline V gene lookup returns CDR1 SGHTA and CDR2 FQGTGA. CDR3 in amino acids: CASSLLGLGLRDEQYF. CDR3 DNA: TGTGCCAGCAGCTTATTAGGCCTGGGGTTACGCGACGAGCAGTACTTC.

The rearrangement joins TRBV6-5 to TRBJ1-3, with a weak D call TRBD1 (5 bases). Germline assignment: CDR1 MNHEY and CDR2 SVGAGI. The CDR3 is made up of 17 amino acids. Trimming pared 1 base from V and 0 bases from J, leaving 13 bases between. This CDR3 reads CASSYFGTTSSGNTIYF. The CDR3, as DNA: TGTGCCAGCAGTTACTTTGGGACTACCTCCTCTGGAAACACCATATATTTT.

This clonotype has just a few counts. This chain links TRBV15 with TRBJ2-7; D possibly corresponds to TRBD1 (6 bases). Germline V gene lookup returns CDR1 LNHNV and CDR2 YYDKDF (reference sequence). The CDR3 is 14 amino acids. V lost 1 base to trimming and J lost 2 bases, with 9 bases between them. The DNA for the CDR3 is TGTGCCACCAGCAGAGTCGAGGGGGCCTACGAGCAGTACTTC. As protein: CATSRVEGAYEQYF.

This clonotype was recorded many times. The gene calls are TRBV5-1 and TRBJ2-5; TRBD2 aligns across 13 bases. The CDR3 sequence is 16 residues long. Germline values: CDR1 SGHRS, CDR2 YFSETQ. V gave up 4 bases and J gave up 2 bases; unmatched junction bases: 5. The CDR3 loop is CASSPALAGGQETQYF. CDR3 in DNA: TGCGCCAGCAGCCCCGCACTAGCGGGGGGGCAAGAGACCCAGTACTTC.

This clonotype was counted ten times or more. V usage is TRBV7-9 and J usage is TRBJ2-3, with TRBD2 matching over 12 bases. Germline trimming cut 5 bases from V and 5 bases from J; bases unmatched to any gene: 8. Germline V CDR1 and CDR2: SEHNR, FQNEAQ (reference sequence). This CDR3 has 16 amino acids. The CDR3 is CASSHRLAGDIDTQYF. CDR3 nucleotides: TGTGCCAGCAGCCACCGACTAGCGGGAGATATAGATACGCAGTATTTT.

This clonotype was seen only a few times. This chain connects TRBV20-1 to TRBJ1-2, with TRBD1 identical over 7 bases. The CDR3 runs 14 residues. Germline assignment: CDR1 DFQATT and CDR2 SNEGSKA (reference sequence). The V and J ends lost 6 bases and 2 bases, in that order; junction bases with no gene match: 9. This chain's CDR3 is CSATEGQRNYGYTF. The CDR3 region has the DNA TGCAGTGCCACAGAGGGACAGAGGAACTATGGCTACACCTTC.

J is TRBJ2-1 and V is TRBV6-2 or TRBV6-3; possible D gene TRBD1, 7 bases. The CDR3 is 14 amino acids. CDR1 MNHEY and CDR2 SVGEGT come from the germline V gene. V was trimmed by 4 bases and J by 7 bases, leaving 14 bases between them. CDR3 loop: CASSFRGAMNEQFF. CDR3 bases: TGTGCCAGCAGTTTCAGGGGGGCTATGAATGAGCAGTTCTTC.

There are a few counts of this clonotype. The J gene is TRBJ2-1, the V gene TRBV15; TRBD2 is a possible D gene (7 bases). The CDR3 has 16 amino acids. The germline gives CDR1 LNHNV, CDR2 YYDKDF (reference sequence). The germline V and J ends were trimmed by 4 bases and 10 bases, with 23 bases remaining between them. The CDR3 DNA follows: TGTGCCACCAGCACCCGCGGGGGAGGGGCAGGGGACGAGCAGTTCTTC. It translates to CATSTRGGGAGDEQFF.